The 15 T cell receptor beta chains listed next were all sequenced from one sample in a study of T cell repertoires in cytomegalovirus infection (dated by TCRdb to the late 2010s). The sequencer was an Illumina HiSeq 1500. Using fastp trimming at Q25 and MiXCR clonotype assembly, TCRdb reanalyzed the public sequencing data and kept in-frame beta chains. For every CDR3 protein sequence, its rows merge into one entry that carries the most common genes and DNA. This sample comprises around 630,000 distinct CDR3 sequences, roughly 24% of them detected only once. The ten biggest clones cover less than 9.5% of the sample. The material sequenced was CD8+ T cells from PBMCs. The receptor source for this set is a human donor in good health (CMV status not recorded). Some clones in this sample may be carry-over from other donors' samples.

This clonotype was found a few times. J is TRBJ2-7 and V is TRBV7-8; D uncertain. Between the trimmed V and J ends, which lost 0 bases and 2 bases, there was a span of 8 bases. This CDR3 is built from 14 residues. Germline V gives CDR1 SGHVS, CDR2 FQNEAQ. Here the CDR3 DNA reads TGTGCCAGCAGCTTAGCGAGCACAGCCTACGAGCAGTACGTC. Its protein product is CASSLASTAYEQYV.

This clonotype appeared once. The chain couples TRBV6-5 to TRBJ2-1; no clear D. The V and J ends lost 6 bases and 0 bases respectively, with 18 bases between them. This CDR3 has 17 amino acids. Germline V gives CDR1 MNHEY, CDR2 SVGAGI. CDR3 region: CASSPFSSPSSYNEQFF. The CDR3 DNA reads TGTGCCAGCAGCCCTTTTTCTAGTCCGAGCTCCTACAATGAGCAGTTCTTC.

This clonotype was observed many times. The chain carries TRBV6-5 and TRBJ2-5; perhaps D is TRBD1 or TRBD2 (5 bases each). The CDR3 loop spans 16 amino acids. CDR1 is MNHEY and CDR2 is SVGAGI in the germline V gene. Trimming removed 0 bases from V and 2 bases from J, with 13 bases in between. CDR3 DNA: TGTGCCAGCAGTTACTCTTGGGGGAATTCGCAAGAGACCCAGTACTTC. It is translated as CASSYSWGNSQETQYF.

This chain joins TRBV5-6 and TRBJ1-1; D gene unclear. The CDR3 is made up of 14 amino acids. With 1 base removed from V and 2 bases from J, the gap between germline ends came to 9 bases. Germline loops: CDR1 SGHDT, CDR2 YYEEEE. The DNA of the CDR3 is TGTGCCAGCAGCTTGAGGCAAACCAACACTGAAGCTTTCTTT. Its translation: CASSLRQTNTEAFF.

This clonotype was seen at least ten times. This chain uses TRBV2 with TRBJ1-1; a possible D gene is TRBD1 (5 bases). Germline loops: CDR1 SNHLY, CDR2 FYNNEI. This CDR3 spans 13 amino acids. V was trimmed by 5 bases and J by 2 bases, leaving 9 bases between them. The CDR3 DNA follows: TGTGCCAGCAGTAGGACACCCAACACTGAAGCTTTCTTT. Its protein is CASSRTPNTEAFF.

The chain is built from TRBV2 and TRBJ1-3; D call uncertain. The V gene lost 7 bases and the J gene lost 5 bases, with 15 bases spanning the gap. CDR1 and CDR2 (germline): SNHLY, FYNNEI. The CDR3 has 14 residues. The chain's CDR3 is CASNPLGDRNTIYF. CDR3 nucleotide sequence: TGTGCCAGCAATCCCCTGGGAGACAGAAACACCATATATTTT.

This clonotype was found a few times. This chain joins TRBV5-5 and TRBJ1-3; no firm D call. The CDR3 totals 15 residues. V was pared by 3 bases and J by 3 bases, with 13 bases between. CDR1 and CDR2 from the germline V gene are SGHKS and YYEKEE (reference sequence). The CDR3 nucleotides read TGTGCCAGCAGCTGGATGGAGGGCTTTGGAAACACCATATATTTT. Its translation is CASSWMEGFGNTIYF. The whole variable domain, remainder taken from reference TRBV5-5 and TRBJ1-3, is DAGVTQSPTHLIKTRGQQVTLRCSPISGHKSVSWYQQVLGQGPQFIFQYYEKEERGRGNFPDRFSARQFPNYSSELNVNALLLGDSALYLCASSWMEGFGNTIYFGEGSWLTVV.

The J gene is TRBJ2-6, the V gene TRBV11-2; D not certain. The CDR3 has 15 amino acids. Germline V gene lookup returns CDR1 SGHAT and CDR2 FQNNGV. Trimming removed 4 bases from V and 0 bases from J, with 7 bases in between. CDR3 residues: CASSSYTSGANVLTF. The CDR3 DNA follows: TGTGCCAGCAGCTCTTACACCTCTGGGGCCAACGTCCTGACTTTC.

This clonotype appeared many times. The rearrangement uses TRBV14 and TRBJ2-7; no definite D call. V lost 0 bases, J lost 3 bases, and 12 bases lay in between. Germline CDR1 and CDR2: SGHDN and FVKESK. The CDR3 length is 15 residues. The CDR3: CASSQDIWTSYEQYF. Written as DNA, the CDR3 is TGTGCCAGCAGCCAAGATATATGGACGAGCTACGAGCAGTACTTC.

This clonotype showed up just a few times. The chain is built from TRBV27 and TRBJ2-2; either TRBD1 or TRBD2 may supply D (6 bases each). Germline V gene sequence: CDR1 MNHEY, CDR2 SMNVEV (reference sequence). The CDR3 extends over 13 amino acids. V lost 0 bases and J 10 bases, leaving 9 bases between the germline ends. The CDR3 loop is CASSLSRGAELFF. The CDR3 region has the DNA TGTGCCAGCAGTTTATCAAGGGGGGCGGAGCTGTTTTTT.

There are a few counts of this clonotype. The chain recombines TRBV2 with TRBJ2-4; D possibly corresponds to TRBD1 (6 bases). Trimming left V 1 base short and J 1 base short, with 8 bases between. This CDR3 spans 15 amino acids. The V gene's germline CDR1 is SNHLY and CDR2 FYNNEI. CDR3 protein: CASSEGQGAKNIQYF. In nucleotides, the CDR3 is TGTGCCAGCAGTGAAGGTCAGGGGGCCAAAAACATTCAGTACTTC.

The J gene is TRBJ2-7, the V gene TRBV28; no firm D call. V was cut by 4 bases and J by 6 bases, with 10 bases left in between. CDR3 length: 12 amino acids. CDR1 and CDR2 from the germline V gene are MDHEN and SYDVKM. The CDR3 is CASSSRLGEQYV. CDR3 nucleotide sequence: TGTGCCAGCAGTTCCCGGTTGGGCGAGCAGTACGTC.

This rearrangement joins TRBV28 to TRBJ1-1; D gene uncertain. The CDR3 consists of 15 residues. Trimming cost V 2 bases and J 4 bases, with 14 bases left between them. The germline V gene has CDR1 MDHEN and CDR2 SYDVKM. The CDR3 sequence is CASSLMAVTGTEAFF. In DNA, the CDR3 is TGTGCCAGCAGTTTAATGGCGGTCACGGGCACTGAAGCTTTCTTT.

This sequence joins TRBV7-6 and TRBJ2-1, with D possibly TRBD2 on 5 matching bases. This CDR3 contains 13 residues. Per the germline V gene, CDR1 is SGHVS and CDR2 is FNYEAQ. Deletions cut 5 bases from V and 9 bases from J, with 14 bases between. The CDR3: CASSPSGGPEQFF. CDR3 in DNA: TGTGCCAGCAGCCCCTCAGGAGGCCCTGAGCAGTTCTTC.

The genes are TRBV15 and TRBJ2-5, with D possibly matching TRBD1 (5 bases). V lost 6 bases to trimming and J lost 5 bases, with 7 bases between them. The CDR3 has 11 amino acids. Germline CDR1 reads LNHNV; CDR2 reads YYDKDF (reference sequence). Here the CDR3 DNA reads TGTGCCACCAGGCAGGGTGAGACCCAGTACTTC. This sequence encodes CATRQGETQYF.